The 7 T cell receptor beta chains below all came from one sample that was sequenced in a study of shared clonotypes between healthy human individuals. The data were produced by immunoSEQ multiplex PCR, yet TCRdb's version contains in-frame clones alone and is incomplete. The sample consists of a few million clones, roughly 95% of them appearing once. Source material: naive CD4+ T cells sorted from blood. Subset in this sample: CD45RA+ positively selected. These receptors were taken from a man aged 18 to 35 in good health.

The J gene is TRBJ2-3, the V gene TRBV14; no clear D. Germline values: CDR1 SGHDN, CDR2 FVKESK. The CDR3 extends over 14 amino acids. Trimming pared 5 bases from V and 4 bases from J, leaving 13 bases between. The CDR3 sequence: CASSSNPLPDTQYF. The DNA for the CDR3 is TGTGCCAGCAGCTCAAACCCCCTGCCAGATACGCAGTATTTT.

This chain connects TRBV9 to TRBJ1-3, with 7 bases matching TRBD1. The junction had 10 bases not matched to a gene; V was cut back by 1 base and J by 0 bases. Per the germline V gene, CDR1 is SGDLS and CDR2 is YYNGEE. The CDR3 is 18 residues long. This CDR3 reads CASSVKRGRESSGNTIYF. CDR3 bases: TGTGCCAGCAGCGTAAAGAGGGGGCGAGAAAGCTCTGGAAACACCATATATTTT.

The rearrangement joins TRBV13 to TRBJ1-6; D is uncertain. Trimming stripped 7 bases from V and 1 base from J, with 8 bases between. Germline-derived CDR1 and CDR2 are PRHDT and FYEKMQ (reference sequence). The CDR3 has 14 residues. DNA of the CDR3: TGTGCCAGCACCTCGAGTTCCTATAATTCACCCCTCCACTTT. Its protein is CASTSSSYNSPLHF.

Turning to this clone: The same CDR3 is also encoded by other DNA sequences in this sample. The rearrangement uses TRBV9 and TRBJ2-5, with TRBD2 matching over 9 bases. Trimming took 2 bases from V and 5 from J; bases not matched to a gene: 4. The length of the CDR3 is 14 residues. Germline V CDR1 and CDR2: SGDLS, YYNGEE. This chain's CDR3 is CASSVGSGGETQYF. The CDR3 DNA reads as TGTGCCAGCAGCGTGGGGAGCGGGGGGGAGACCCAGTACTTC.

The chain combines TRBV4-1 with TRBJ1-1; the D gene is possibly TRBD1 (5 bases). Germline V gives CDR1 MGHRA, CDR2 YSYEKL. V shed 2 bases and J shed 6 bases, with 16 bases lying between them. The length of the CDR3 is 15 residues. The CDR3 nucleotides read TGCGCCAGCAGCCAACTCGTTTACAGGTACTCTGAAGCTTTCTTT. The encoded protein is CASSQLVYRYSEAFF.

The V call is TRBV5-6, the J call TRBJ1-5, with D possibly being TRBD1 (5 bases). The V end was cut by 2 bases, the J end by 4 bases, with 10 bases between. This CDR3 spans 14 amino acids. Germline V gene data show CDR1 as SGHDT and CDR2 as YYEEEE. In DNA form, the CDR3 reads TGTGCCAGCAGCTTTTGGGGGGGAAATCAGCCCCAGCATTTT. This translates into CASSFWGGNQPQHF.

This rearrangement joins TRBV5-6 to TRBJ1-1; perhaps TRBD1 as D (5 bases). Germline V gene lookup returns CDR1 SGHDT and CDR2 YYEEEE. The CDR3 has 16 amino acids. Trimming shortened V by 0 bases and J by 1 base, and 13 bases separated the two germline ends. Here the CDR3 reads CASSLGRGAWNTEAFF. CDR3 in DNA: TGTGCCAGCAGCTTGGGCCGAGGGGCGTGGAACACTGAAGCTTTCTTT.